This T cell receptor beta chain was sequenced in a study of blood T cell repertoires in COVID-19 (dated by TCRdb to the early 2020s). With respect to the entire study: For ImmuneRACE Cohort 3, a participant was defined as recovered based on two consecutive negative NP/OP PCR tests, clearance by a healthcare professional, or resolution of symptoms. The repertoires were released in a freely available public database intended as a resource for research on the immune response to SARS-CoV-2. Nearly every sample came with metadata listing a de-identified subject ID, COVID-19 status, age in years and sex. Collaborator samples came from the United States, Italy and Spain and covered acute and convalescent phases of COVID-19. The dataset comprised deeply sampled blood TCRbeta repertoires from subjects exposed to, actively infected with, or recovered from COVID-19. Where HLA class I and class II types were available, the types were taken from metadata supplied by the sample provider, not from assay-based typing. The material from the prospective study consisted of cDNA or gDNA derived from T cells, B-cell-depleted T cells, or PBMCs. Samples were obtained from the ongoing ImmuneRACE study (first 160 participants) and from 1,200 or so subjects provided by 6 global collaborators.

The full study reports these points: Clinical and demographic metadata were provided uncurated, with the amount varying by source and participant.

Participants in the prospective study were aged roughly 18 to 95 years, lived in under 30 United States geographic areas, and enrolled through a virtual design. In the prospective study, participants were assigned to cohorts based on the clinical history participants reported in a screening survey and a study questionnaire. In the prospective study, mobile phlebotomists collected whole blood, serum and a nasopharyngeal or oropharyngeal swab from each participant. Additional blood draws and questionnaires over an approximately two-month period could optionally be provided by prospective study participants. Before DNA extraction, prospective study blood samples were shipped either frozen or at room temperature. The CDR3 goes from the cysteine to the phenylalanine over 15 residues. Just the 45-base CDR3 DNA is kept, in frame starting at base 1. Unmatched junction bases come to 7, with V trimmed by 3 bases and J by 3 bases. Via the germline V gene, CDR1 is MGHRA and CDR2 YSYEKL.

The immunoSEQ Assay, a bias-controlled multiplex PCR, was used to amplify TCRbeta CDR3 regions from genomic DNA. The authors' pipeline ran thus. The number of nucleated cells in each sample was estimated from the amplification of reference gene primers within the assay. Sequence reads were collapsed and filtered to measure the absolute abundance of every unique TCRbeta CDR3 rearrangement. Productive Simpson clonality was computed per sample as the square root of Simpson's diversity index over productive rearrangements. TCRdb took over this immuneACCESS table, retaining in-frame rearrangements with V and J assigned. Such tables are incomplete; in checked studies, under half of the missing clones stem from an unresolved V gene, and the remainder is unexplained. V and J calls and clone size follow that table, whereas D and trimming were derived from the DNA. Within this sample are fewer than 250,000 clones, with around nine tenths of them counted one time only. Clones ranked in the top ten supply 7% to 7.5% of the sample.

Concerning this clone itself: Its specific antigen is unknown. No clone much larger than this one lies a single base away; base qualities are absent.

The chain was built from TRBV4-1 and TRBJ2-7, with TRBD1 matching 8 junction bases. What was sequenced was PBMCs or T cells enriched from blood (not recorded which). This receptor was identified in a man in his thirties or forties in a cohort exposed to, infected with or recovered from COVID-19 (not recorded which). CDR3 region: CASSQAIGTGYEQYF. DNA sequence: TGCGCCAGCAGCCAGGCTATTGGGACAGGCTACGAGCAGTACTTC.